This T cell receptor beta chain was profiled in a study of shared clonotypes between healthy human individuals. Study-wide results and caveats: Non-shared clonotypes showed lower generation probabilities than clonotypes common to all four donors.

The CDR3 contains 11 residues. Trimming removed 3 bases from V and 1 base from J, with 3 bases in between. CDR1 GTSNPN and CDR2 SVGIG come from the germline V gene (reference sequence). In the CD4+ fraction, cells were divided into CD45RA+ naive and CD45RA-negative memory subsets. As to this clone: The target antigen is unknown.

The repertoire was sequenced with immunoSEQ multiplex PCR; TCRdb's copy has only in-frame clones and lacks some. Counted here are under 2,500,000 clones, roughly 95% occurring once; the ten biggest clones make up roughly 0.13%. This sequence was found in a young man in good health. V usage is TRBV30 and J usage is TRBJ1-2, with D uncertain. Material for sequencing was naive CD4+ T cells sorted from blood. Regarding subset: CD45RA+ positively selected. The CDR3 nucleotides are TGTGCCTGGAGGATTAACTATGGCTACACCTTC. The encoded protein is CAWRINYGYTF. Drawing the rest from reference TRBV30 and TRBJ1-2, the complete variable domain is SQTIHQWPATLVQPVGSPLSLECTVEGTSNPNLYWYRQAAGRGLQLLFYSVGIGQISSEVPQNLSASRPQDRQFILSSKKLLLSDSGFYLCAWRINYGYTFGSGTRLTVV.